One TCR beta chain is described in this entry. The data derive from a study of blood T cell repertoires in COVID-19. For the study at large: Sources were T cells, B-cell-depleted T cells, or PBMCs; the material itself was cDNA or gDNA.

Only in-frame clones appear in the TCRdb table, and some are missing; sequencing was by immunoSEQ multiplex PCR. Altogether about 250,000 clones are present, around 90% being singletons, with the ten largest covering 1.6%. This CDR3 has 14 residues. Trimming removed 4 bases from V and 7 bases from J, with 14 bases in between. Looked up from germline, CDR1 is LNHDA and CDR2 is SQIVND (reference sequence). The sample was PBMCs or T cells enriched from blood (not recorded which). This sequence joins TRBV19 and TRBJ1-5, with a weak D call TRBD1 (6 bases). The TCR was taken from a woman in her forties or fifties who had recovered from COVID-19. CDR3 sequence (DNA): TGTGCCAGTAGTACGGACAGCTCCGGCCAGCCCCAGCATTTT. Protein sequence: CASSTDSSGQPQHF.